One sample yielded the 29 T cell receptor beta chains listed below, sequenced in a study of Graves' ophthalmopathy and Graves' hyperthyroidism. The study amplified TCR beta CDR3 regions using RNA transcripts. An initial RT-PCR round employing HTBI primers preceded a second-round multiplex PCR. Using its own MiXCR run on the multiplex PCR reads, TCRdb lists one record per CDR3 protein. The table has 500,000 to 700,000 distinct CDR3 sequences, approximately 37% seen once; the top ten hold less than 4.5%. What was sequenced was peripheral blood or thyroid tissue (not recorded which). These TCRs come from an adult man with Graves' hyperthyroidism.

Regarding this clonotype: A much larger clone lies one base from this, so it may be a read error. Since no conserved phenylalanine or tryptophan closes the CDR3, a read error is the likely cause. The CDR3 sequence: CASSAGPGPGYEQYL. In DNA form, the CDR3 reads TGTGCCAGCAGCGCCGGACCGGGACCAGGATACGAGCAGTACCTC. V and J are TRBV9 and TRBJ2-7, with D perhaps given as TRBD1 or TRBD2 (5 bases each). The CDR3 spans 15 residues. V lost 3 bases, J lost 4 bases, and 17 bases lay in between. Looked up from germline, CDR1 is SGDLS and CDR2 is YYNGEE.

This chain uses TRBV29-1 with TRBJ2-2, with TRBD2 matching 8 bases. This CDR3 comprises 14 residues. From germline, CDR1 is SQVTM and CDR2 ANQGSEA. Trimming cost V 7 bases and J 0 bases; bases outside gene matches: 4. The CDR3 protein is CSAKRGTNTGELFF. For the CDR3, the DNA is TGCAGCGCAAAGCGGGGGACGAACACCGGGGAGCTGTTTTTT.

This clonotype was seen at least ten times. The chain employs TRBV13 and TRBJ2-7; TRBD2 matches at 15 bases. Germline CDR1 PRHDT, CDR2 FYEKMQ (reference sequence). The length of the CDR3 is 16 residues. The J segment lost 4 bases and the V segment lost 1 base, leaving 2 bases of the junction unmatched. CDR3 nucleotides: TGTGCCAGCAGCTTAGAGGGGACTAGCGGGAGGTACGAGCAGTACTTC. Translation: CASSLEGTSGRYEQYF.

This clonotype was detected a few times. The chain employs TRBV28 and TRBJ1-6; 7 bases line up with TRBD1. Trimming cost V 5 bases and J 8 bases; bases outside gene matches: 9. Germline CDR1 and CDR2: MDHEN and SYDVKM. The CDR3 extends over 15 amino acids. DNA of the CDR3: TGTGCCAGCAGTCCAAGGACAGGTGGTTATTCACCCCTCCACTTT. Translation gives CASSPRTGGYSPLHF.

About this clonotype itself: A clone one base away is much larger, so this may be a read error. The chain has TRBV20-1 and TRBJ2-7; 8 bases agree with TRBD1. The length of the CDR3 is 12 residues. Germline CDR1 is DFQATT and CDR2 is SNEGSKA (reference sequence). The V segment lost 5 bases and the J segment 1 base; nucleotides outside the gene matches: 1. CDR3 sequence (DNA): TGCAGTGCTTGGACAGGGTCCTACGAGCAGTACTTC. Its protein is CSAWTGSYEQYF.

This chain uses TRBV28 with TRBJ1-2; D unresolved. The V gene's germline CDR1 is MDHEN and CDR2 SYDVKM. The CDR3 spans 11 residues. V gave up 5 bases and J gave up 8 bases, with 9 bases separating them. The DNA for the CDR3 is TGTGCCAGCAGTCCCCATGGGGGCTACACCTTC. Residues: CASSPHGGYTF.

Ten or more counts support this clonotype. CDR3 sequence (DNA): TGTGCCACCACCTCTGGAAACACCATATATTTT. This gives the protein CATTSGNTIYF. This chain uses TRBV12-3 or TRBV12-4 with TRBJ1-3; D is unresolved. The ends were cut back, 10 bases at V and 0 bases at J, with 4 bases in the middle. CDR3 size: 11 residues.

This chain links TRBV29-1 with TRBJ2-2; perhaps TRBD1 as D (6 bases). Looked up from germline, CDR1 is SQVTM and CDR2 is ANQGSEA. Trimming shortened V by 5 bases and J by 5 bases, and 15 bases separated the two germline ends. There are 14 residues in the CDR3. CDR3 loop: CSVFVQGSTGELFF. The CDR3 DNA sequence: TGCAGCGTTTTCGTCCAGGGGAGTACCGGGGAGCTGTTTTTT.

The chain uses TRBV5-1 and TRBJ1-4; 7 bases are shared with TRBD1. CDR1 SGHRS and CDR2 YFSETQ come from the germline V gene. The CDR3 consists of 15 residues. The ends lost 4 bases at V and 5 bases at J; junction bases unmatched: 8. The CDR3 DNA sequence: TGCGCCAGCAGCCTCACAGGGGTCCCAAATGAAAAACTGTTTTTT. Translating gives CASSLTGVPNEKLFF.

V usage is TRBV29-1 and J usage is TRBJ1-1; weak D call: TRBD1 (6 bases). V lost 8 bases to trimming and J lost 4 bases, with 14 bases between them. This CDR3 has 12 amino acids. CDR1 is SQVTM, CDR2 ANQGSEA, per germline. CDR3 bases: TGCAGCACCCTGACAGGCCTCACTGAAGCTTTCTTT. It translates to CSTLTGLTEAFF.

This chain's CDR3 is CASSVSREAEGYNEQFF. DNA for the CDR3: TGTGCCAGCAGTGTAAGTCGGGAGGCCGAGGGGTACAATGAGCAGTTCTTC. The rearrangement joins TRBV2 to TRBJ2-1; 7 nucleotides line up with TRBD2. Germline V gene data show CDR1 as SNHLY and CDR2 as FYNNEI. CDR3 size: 17 residues. With V trimmed by 4 bases and J by 4 bases, 13 bases remained unmatched.

This clonotype was recorded many times. The chain uses TRBV7-2 and TRBJ1-2; no definite D call. Germline CDR1 is SGHTA and CDR2 is FQGNSA. V gave up 1 base and J gave up 4 bases, with 10 bases separating them. This CDR3 has 14 residues. The CDR3 DNA reads as TGTGCCAGCAGCTTAGTGCGTGAGGGCTATGGCTACACCTTC. Protein product: CASSLVREGYGYTF. Full variable domain (rest looked up from reference TRBV7-2 and TRBJ1-2): GAGVSQSPSNKVTEKGKDVELRCDPISGHTALYWYRQSLGQGLEFLIYFQGNSAPDKSGLPSDRFSAERTGGSVSTLTIQRTQQEDSAVYLCASSLVREGYGYTFGSGTRLTVV.

The rearrangement uses TRBV4-2 and TRBJ1-1, with unresolved D. Germline assignment: CDR1 LGHNA and CDR2 YNFKEQ. The CDR3 loop spans 16 amino acids. V lost 4 bases, J lost 0 bases, and 15 bases lay in between. This chain's CDR3 is CASSPYLLGMNTEAFF. CDR3 sequence (DNA): TGTGCCAGCAGCCCGTACTTATTGGGGATGAACACTGAAGCTTTCTTT.

V usage is TRBV20-1 and J usage is TRBJ1-1; 8 bases align to TRBD1. The germline gives CDR1 DFQATT, CDR2 SNEGSKA (reference sequence). The CDR3 loop spans 13 amino acids. V lost 8 bases and J lost 0; bases outside the gene matches: 5. In DNA form, the CDR3 reads TGCAGTATTCACAGGGGGTTGAACACTGAAGCTTTCTTT. Its protein product is CSIHRGLNTEAFF.

This clonotype was counted only a few times. The chain recombines TRBV20-1 with TRBJ1-5; D unclear. This CDR3 is 12 amino acids long. The germline gives CDR1 DFQATT, CDR2 SNEGSKA (reference sequence). V gave up 3 bases and J gave up 1 base, with 4 bases separating them. CDR3 sequence: CSARRSNQPQHF. CDR3 nucleotide sequence: TGCAGTGCTAGGCGCAGCAATCAGCCCCAGCATTTT.

This clonotype was counted a few times. The J gene is TRBJ2-2, the V gene TRBV28, with a tentative D call TRBD1 (5 bases). The CDR3 has 13 residues. Germline V gene sequence: CDR1 MDHEN, CDR2 SYDVKM. V was cut by 7 bases and J by 1 base, with 7 bases left in between. This CDR3 reads CASIDRNTGELFF. DNA of the CDR3: TGTGCCAGCATAGACAGGAACACCGGGGAGCTGTTTTTT.

Points on this clonotype: No DNA is shown, since the ends of the CDR3 on it are uncertain; the CDR3 is the one TCRdb lists. The chain uses TRBV7-3 and TRBJ2-2; the table names TRBD1, a call not compared with the DNA. Germline assignment: CDR1 SGHTA and CDR2 FQGTGA. A total of 17 residues make up the CDR3, ends included. The CDR3: CASSFPPRTGVPGSCFF.

This clonotype was seen repeatedly, ten times or more. V is TRBV19 and J is TRBJ2-7; 7 positions agree with TRBD1. Germline V CDR1 and CDR2: LNHDA, SQIVND (reference sequence). V trimming: 1 base; J trimming: 2 bases; junction bases outside the gene matches: 5. CDR3 length: 15 amino acids. The CDR3 DNA follows: TGTGCCAGTAGTATAGCTCTGACAGGGCCCTACGAGCAGTACTTC. It encodes CASSIALTGPYEQYF.

This sequence joins TRBV25-1 and TRBJ2-1; a weak D match, TRBD1 (7 bases). The CDR3 loop spans 23 amino acids. Trimming removed 4 bases from V and 0 bases from J, with 34 bases in between. From germline, CDR1 is MGHDK and CDR2 SYGVNS. CDR3 amino acids: CASSVGTGAHFLADSNSYNEQFF. The CDR3 DNA reads as TGTGCCAGCAGTGTCGGCACAGGGGCCCATTTTTTAGCGGACTCCAACTCCTACAATGAGCAGTTCTTC. Variable domain in full (rest from reference TRBV25-1 and TRBJ2-1): EADIYQTPRYLVIGTGKKITLECSQTMGHDKMYWYQQDPGMELHLIHYSYGVNSTEKGDLSSESTVSRIRTEHFPLTLESARPSHTSQYLCASSVGTGAHFLADSNSYNEQFFGPGTRLTVL.

This clonotype was recorded many times. V usage is TRBV10-3 and J usage is TRBJ1-6; maybe TRBD1 (5 bases). V lost 10 bases to trimming and J lost 0 bases, with 16 bases between them. The CDR3 has 16 amino acids. Germline CDR1 ENHRY, CDR2 SYGVKD. The CDR3: CATAGTVSSYNSPLHF. For the CDR3, the DNA is TGTGCCACCGCGGGGACCGTGAGCTCCTATAATTCACCCCTCCACTTT.

The rearrangement links TRBV6-6 to TRBJ2-5; TRBD2 might be the D (6 bases). Trimming left V 2 bases short and J 4 bases short, with 23 bases between. There are 18 residues in the CDR3. Germline CDR1 and CDR2: MNHNY and SVGAGI (reference sequence). CDR3: CASSYGSGGRGLGETQYF. The CDR3 coding sequence is TGTGCCAGCAGTTACGGGAGTGGGGGGAGAGGATTGGGAGAGACCCAGTACTTC.

The V and J genes are TRBV2 and TRBJ1-6; a possible D gene is TRBD1 (5 bases). The CDR3 covers 13 residues. V shed 8 bases and J shed 11 bases, with 16 bases lying between them. CDR1 SNHLY and CDR2 FYNNEI come from the germline V gene. The DNA for the CDR3 is TGTGCCAGCCTCCCAGGGAGGAATCCACCCCTCCACTTT. It specifies CASLPGRNPPLHF.

This rearrangement joins TRBV29-1 to TRBJ2-6, with a weak D call TRBD2 (6 bases). The CDR3 is made up of 13 amino acids. Trimming removed 6 bases from V and 4 bases from J, with 10 bases in between. Looked up from germline, CDR1 is SQVTM and CDR2 is ANQGSEA. The CDR3 DNA reads TGCAGCGTCGCGGGGCGAGGGGCCAACGTCCTGACTTTC. Its translation: CSVAGRGANVLTF. Full variable domain (remainder filled in from reference TRBV29-1 and TRBJ2-6): SAVISQKPSRDICQRGTSLTIQCQVDSQVTMMFWYRQQPGQSLTLIATANQGSEATYESGFVIDKFPISRPNLTFSTLTVSNMSPEDSSIYLCSVAGRGANVLTFGAGSRLTVL.

There are many counts of this clonotype. The genes are TRBV7-8 and TRBJ2-7; D gene ambiguous. The CDR3 runs to 14 residues. Between the trimmed V and J ends, which lost 1 base and 1 base, there was a span of 8 bases. Germline V lookup: CDR1 SGHVS, CDR2 FQNEAQ. The CDR3 region is CASSLGPRSYEQYF. In DNA form, the CDR3 reads TGTGCCAGCAGCTTAGGCCCCAGGTCCTACGAGCAGTACTTC.

In this sample, this clonotype turned up many times. The V call is TRBV29-1, the J call TRBJ2-5; TRBD1 agrees at 8 bases. With V trimmed by 6 bases and J by 5 bases, 14 bases remained unmatched. The CDR3 runs 15 residues. Germline CDR1 is SQVTM and CDR2 is ANQGSEA. The chain's CDR3 is CSVKRGQGRMETQYF. Written as DNA, the CDR3 is TGCAGCGTCAAAAGAGGACAGGGACGGATGGAGACCCAGTACTTC.

The chain links TRBV2 to TRBJ1-1, with D hard to call. Trimming took 9 bases from V and 6 from J, leaving 17 bases between them. The germline V gene has CDR1 SNHLY and CDR2 FYNNEI. The CDR3 is made up of 13 amino acids. This chain's CDR3 is CASNSGNIPEAFF. The CDR3 nucleotides read TGTGCCAGTAACTCCGGGAATATCCCTGAAGCTTTCTTT.

This clonotype was seen ten or more times. CDR3 residues: CATSRDRGQRYSYNSPLHF. The CDR3 coding sequence is TGTGCCACCAGCAGAGATCGGGGACAGAGATACTCCTATAATTCACCCCTCCACTTT. The V call is TRBV15, the J call TRBJ1-6; TRBD1 aligns across 7 bases. Trimming took 0 bases from V and 0 from J; bases not matched to a gene: 8. Germline CDR1 and CDR2: LNHNV and YYDKDF (reference sequence). This CDR3 region has 19 residues.

A note on this clonotype: The junction does not match germline at one end; this may be a read error. The rearrangement uses TRBV29-1 and TRBJ2-2; perhaps TRBD2 as D (7 bases). The CDR3 sequence is 15 residues long. Germline assignment: CDR1 SQVTM and CDR2 ANQGSEA. CDR3 in DNA: TGCAGCGTGCGGTTGGGGGGGCTCCACACCGGGGGGCTGTTTTTT. The encoded protein is CSVRLGGLHTGGLFF.

This clonotype came up a few times. V gene TRBV5-6 combines with J gene TRBJ2-5; no firm D call. This CDR3 contains 16 residues. Germline CDR1 reads SGHDT; CDR2 reads YYEEEE. Trimming pared 0 bases from V and 0 bases from J, leaving 12 bases between. The CDR3 is CASSLAIQDYQETQYF. The CDR3 DNA sequence: TGTGCCAGCAGCTTGGCCATACAAGACTACCAAGAGACCCAGTACTTC.